The 25 T cell receptor beta chains below all came from one sample that was sequenced in a study of blood T cell repertoires in COVID-19 (dated by TCRdb to about 2020). Libraries were prepared through the immunoSEQ multiplex PCR assay. TCRdb's version of the immuneACCESS table is confined to in-frame rearrangements and falls short of the full clone set. An unresolved V gene accounts for under half of the shortfall where checked; the remainder is of unknown origin. For this sample there are more than 70,000 clones; about 88% appear just once. Under 8.5% of the sample is in the top ten clones. The sequencing input was peripheral blood. Receptors originate from a man aged 60 to 69 with acute or convalescent COVID-19.

V gene TRBV6-6 combines with J gene TRBJ2-7; 11 bases align to TRBD2. The CDR3 loop spans 15 amino acids. From germline, CDR1 is MNHNY and CDR2 SVGAGI (reference sequence). The V gene end was trimmed by 2 bases and the J gene end by 6 bases; junction bases not matched to a gene: 6. As DNA, the CDR3 is TGTGCCAGCAGTTACGCAACTAGCGGGGGCCTCGAGCAGTACTTC. It translates to CASSYATSGGLEQYF.

The chain carries TRBV20-1 and TRBJ2-5; TRBD2 aligns across 9 bases. The CDR3 is 14 amino acids. The V segment lost 3 bases and the J segment 1 base; nucleotides outside the gene matches: 3. Germline CDR1 reads DFQATT; CDR2 reads SNEGSKA (reference sequence). CDR3 sequence reads: CSASGGRGQETQYF. In DNA, the CDR3 is TGCAGTGCTAGTGGCGGGAGGGGCCAAGAGACCCAGTACTTC.

This rearrangement joins TRBV11-3 to TRBJ2-3; possible D gene TRBD1, 6 bases. Between the trimmed V and J ends, which lost 2 bases and 6 bases, there was a span of 12 bases. The CDR3 extends over 14 amino acids. Germline assignment: CDR1 SGHNT and CDR2 YENEEA. In DNA, the CDR3 is TGTGCCAGCAGCTTACAGGGGTCGGATGATACGCAGTATTTT. Residues: CASSLQGSDDTQYF.

The genes are TRBV7-2 and TRBJ1-6; TRBD1 matches at 7 bases. Germline V gene lookup returns CDR1 SGHTA and CDR2 FQGNSA. This CDR3 contains 15 residues. The junction had 3 bases not matched to a gene; V was cut back by 1 base and J by 6 bases. CDR3 region: CASSLVAGGNSPLHF. The CDR3 nucleotides are TGTGCCAGCAGCTTAGTTGCAGGGGGTAATTCACCCCTCCACTTT.

With respect to this clone: A much larger clonotype is one base distant, so this may be a read error. The same CDR3 is also encoded by other DNA sequences in this sample. The CDR3 is CASSPRQANYGYTF. The CDR3, as DNA: TGTGCCAGCAGCCCCAGACAGGCTAACTATGGCTACACCTTC. The J gene is TRBJ1-2, the V gene TRBV27; a weak D match, TRBD1 (6 bases). CDR1 MNHEY and CDR2 SMNVEV come from the germline V gene (reference sequence). This CDR3 comprises 14 residues. Between the trimmed V and J ends, which lost 6 bases and 0 bases, there was a span of 11 bases.

The chain recombines TRBV6-5 with TRBJ1-1; TRBD1 matches at 7 bases. This CDR3 region has 13 residues. The J segment lost 4 bases and the V segment lost 4 bases, leaving 3 bases of the junction unmatched. CDR1 is MNHEY and CDR2 is SVGAGI in the germline V gene. The CDR3 DNA follows: TGTGCCAGCAGTTCCCGACAGGGCACTGAAGCTTTCTTT. Its protein product is CASSSRQGTEAFF.

V usage is TRBV10-3 and J usage is TRBJ1-3; weak D call: TRBD1 (5 bases). The germline V gene encodes CDR1 ENHRY and CDR2 SYGVKD. Trimming cost V 8 bases and J 2 bases, with 13 bases left between them. This CDR3 comprises 14 residues. The chain's CDR3 is CAILGDSTGNTIYF. The CDR3 coding sequence is TGTGCCATCTTGGGGGACTCAACTGGAAACACCATATATTTT.

This clone was found once. The chain carries TRBV5-4 and TRBJ1-1; D is unresolved. Germline values: CDR1 SGHNT, CDR2 YYREEE (reference sequence). Trimming shortened V by 2 bases and J by 3 bases, and 11 bases separated the two germline ends. This CDR3 is built from 14 residues. This chain's CDR3 is CASSLKARDTEAFF. The CDR3 DNA is TGTGCCAGCAGCTTAAAAGCGAGGGACACTGAAGCTTTCTTT. Using reference TRBV5-4 and TRBJ1-1 for the parts outside the CDR3, the full variable domain is ETGVTQSPTHLIKTRGQQVTLRCSSQSGHNTVSWYQQALGQGPQFIFQYYREEENGRGNFPPRFSGLQFPNYSSELNVNALELDDSALYLCASSLKARDTEAFFGQGTRLTVV.

This clone has more than one count but fewer than ten. The chain has TRBV7-9 and TRBJ2-1; TRBD1 matches at 10 bases. Germline CDR1 and CDR2: SEHNR and FQNEAQ (reference sequence). The CDR3 has 20 residues. Trimming removed 5 bases from V and 4 bases from J; junction bases left unmatched: 20. The CDR3 region has the DNA TGTGCCAGCAGCATCACCGGGACAGGGGTGGGTCGGGGATCTTACAATGAGCAGTTCTTC. Protein: CASSITGTGVGRGSYNEQFF.

J is TRBJ2-1 and V is TRBV7-3; tentatively, D is TRBD1 (6 bases). The CDR3 covers 18 residues. Germline V gene lookup returns CDR1 SGHTA and CDR2 FQGTGA. Trimming pared 5 bases from V and 1 base from J, leaving 21 bases between. The CDR3 reads CASSDRTAGRRSYNEQFF. In nucleotides, the CDR3 is TGTGCCAGCAGCGACAGGACCGCAGGGCGACGGTCCTACAATGAGCAGTTCTTC.

Worth noting for this clone: The sample has other DNA sequences that encode this CDR3 too. This sequence joins TRBV25-1 and TRBJ1-2, with D hard to call. The CDR3 has 13 amino acids. The V end lost 3 bases, the J end lost 0 bases, and 5 bases lay between the germline ends. Germline V gene data show CDR1 as MGHDK and CDR2 as SYGVNS. The CDR3 DNA is TGTGCCAGCAGTGAGGCAGCTAACTATGGCTACACCTTC. Protein product: CASSEAANYGYTF.

The CDR3 DNA reads TGTGCCAGCACCCTCAGATACACTGAAGCTTTCTTT. It translates to CASTLRYTEAFF. The rearrangement joins TRBV2 to TRBJ1-1; D call uncertain. Per germline, CDR1 SNHLY and CDR2 FYNNEI. CDR3 length equals 12 residues. V lost 7 bases and J 3 bases, leaving 9 bases between the germline ends.

This rearrangement joins TRBV6-5 to TRBJ2-5, with a tentative D call TRBD2 (5 bases). The V end was cut by 6 bases, the J end by 5 bases, with 10 bases between. The CDR3 length is 12 residues. Germline CDR1 and CDR2: MNHEY and SVGAGI. This chain's CDR3 is CASSLEGETQYF. For the CDR3, the DNA is TGTGCCAGCAGCCTAGAGGGCGAGACCCAGTACTTC.

The CDR3 region has the DNA TGTGCCAGCAGTGACCACCTAATGAGGACAGGAGGTGCTAACTATGGCTACACCTTC. Protein product: CASSDHLMRTGGANYGYTF. The rearrangement joins TRBV6-1 to TRBJ1-2; 7 nucleotides align to TRBD1. Looked up from germline, CDR1 is MNHNS and CDR2 is SASEGT. The CDR3 has 19 residues. J gave up 0 bases and V 3 bases, and 16 bases lay outside the gene matches.

The rearrangement links TRBV7-8 to TRBJ1-1; D not resolved. Germline V gene data show CDR1 as SGHVS and CDR2 as FQNEAQ. Between the trimmed V and J ends, which lost 1 base and 1 base, there was a span of 7 bases. The CDR3 loop spans 14 amino acids. CDR3 sequence: CASSLGTANTEAFF. The CDR3 DNA is TGTGCCAGCAGCTTAGGCACAGCGAACACTGAAGCTTTCTTT.

This chain joins TRBV5-5 and TRBJ2-1; possible D gene TRBD1, 5 bases. CDR1 SGHKS and CDR2 YYEKEE come from the germline V gene (reference sequence). V was shortened by 0 bases and J by 3 bases, with 13 bases between the two germline ends. CDR3 length: 16 amino acids. The CDR3 sequence: CASSLGVYRHYNEQFF. The CDR3 bases are TGTGCCAGCAGCTTGGGTGTTTACAGGCACTACAATGAGCAGTTCTTC.

The V call is TRBV5-8, the J call TRBJ1-6; D remains ambiguous. CDR3 length: 17 residues. CDR1 and CDR2 from the germline V gene are SGHTS and YDEGEE. The V end lost 7 bases, the J end lost 0 bases, and 17 bases lay between the germline ends. The CDR3 reads CASLEAGLSSYNSPLHF. In nucleotides, the CDR3 is TGTGCCAGCCTTGAAGCAGGACTTAGCTCCTATAATTCACCCCTCCACTTT.

This chain connects TRBV7-2 to TRBJ2-4; 8 nucleotides line up with TRBD2. Germline V CDR1 and CDR2: SGHTA, FQGNSA. The CDR3 length is 13 residues. V shed 2 bases and J 13 bases; nucleotides not matched to a gene: 7. The CDR3 sequence is CASSLFAGGKQYF. CDR3 nucleotides: TGTGCCAGCAGCTTATTTGCGGGGGGCAAACAGTACTTC.

The chain employs TRBV5-4 and TRBJ1-1, with 8 bases that match TRBD1. The CDR3 spans 14 residues. The germline gives CDR1 SGHNT, CDR2 YYREEE (reference sequence). V was pared by 5 bases and J by 5 bases, with 8 bases of the junction left unmatched. The CDR3 nucleotides read TGTGCCAGCAGTACCTCAGGGGGCTGGACTGAAGCTTTCTTT. Its translation is CASSTSGGWTEAFF.

This clone was found a few times. The chain recombines TRBV10-3 with TRBJ2-7; D is possibly TRBD1 (5 bases). V lost 2 bases and J 6 bases, leaving 14 bases between the germline ends. Germline values: CDR1 ENHRY, CDR2 SYGVKD. The CDR3 is 14 amino acids. The CDR3 is CAISEGHLSGEQYF. The CDR3 region has the DNA TGTGCCATCAGTGAGGGACACCTTTCAGGCGAGCAGTACTTC.

This chain links TRBV16 with TRBJ2-1; D remains unclear. V lost 2 bases and J lost 8, with 16 bases in between. The germline CDR1 and CDR2 sequences are KGHSY and FQNENV. The length of the CDR3 is 15 residues. For the CDR3, the DNA is TGTGCCAGCAGCCAAGACATGACCCAGGCAGATGAGCAGTTCTTC. It encodes CASSQDMTQADEQFF.

CDR3 sequence (DNA): TGTGCCAGCAGCCTATCGGACAGGGGGGGCTCTGAAGCTTTCTTT. Translating gives CASSLSDRGGSEAFF. The chain joins TRBV11-2 to TRBJ1-1; 10 bases are shared with TRBD1. Germline CDR1 SGHAT, CDR2 FQNNGV. V lost 5 bases to trimming and J lost 6 bases; unmatched junction nucleotides: 9. This CDR3 comprises 15 residues.

This clone has a single count. This chain connects TRBV9 to TRBJ2-7; 9 positions agree with TRBD1. Germline CDR1 SGDLS, CDR2 YYNGEE. The CDR3 contains 15 residues. V shed 0 bases and J 7 bases; nucleotides not matched to a gene: 8. The CDR3 nucleotides read TGTGCCAGCAGCGTAGCTCCTGACAGGGGGGAAGAGCAGTACTTC. Translating it yields CASSVAPDRGEEQYF.

The J gene is TRBJ2-2, the V gene TRBV5-1, with 11 bases fitting TRBD1. The CDR3 extends over 16 amino acids. V lost 3 bases, J lost 8 bases, and 9 bases stayed unmatched. In germline, CDR1 is SGHRS, CDR2 YFSETQ. The DNA for the CDR3 is TGCGCCAGCAGCTACTTCCGGGACAGGGGGACTGGGGAGCTGTTTTTT. It is translated as CASSYFRDRGTGELFF.

The chain combines TRBV19 with TRBJ2-3; D is unclear. Germline CDR1 LNHDA, CDR2 SQIVND (reference sequence). The V end lost 1 base, the J end lost 3 bases, and 8 bases lay between the germline ends. The length of the CDR3 is 14 residues. The CDR3 region is CASSIARQTDTQYF. The CDR3, as DNA: TGTGCCAGTAGTATAGCGCGGCAAACAGATACGCAGTATTTT.